Following are 2 T cell receptor beta chains from one sample sequenced in a study of T cell clonality in common variable immunodeficiency (dated by TCRdb to between 2015 and 2016). On the study overall, not on this receptor specifically: Reportedly, TCRbeta sequences from CVID had fewer deletions and N-nucleotide insertions, and highly modified clones with 13 or more V deletions were absent from CVID.

Their target antigens are unknown. Receptors were amplified or captured by the immunoSEQ multiplex PCR assay. The clones in this table, taken by TCRdb from immuneACCESS, are in-frame only. Not every clone is retained; where verified, under half of the shortfall comes from an unresolved V gene, and the cause of the rest is unknown. In this sample the table shows approximately 30,000 clones, and no singletons are among them. 3.1% of the sample is taken by the ten largest. The sample taken for sequencing was peripheral blood mononuclear cells. All receptors derive from a human donor with common variable immunodeficiency.

This clone was seen more than once but under ten times. The read gets to within 3 residues of the CDR3 end, and the germline J gene fills in the rest. The chain has TRBV18 and TRBJ2-1, with 9 bases that match TRBD1. The CDR3 spans 14 residues. J lost 6 bases, V lost 7 bases, and 7 bases had no gene match. Germline values: CDR1 KGHSH, CDR2 LQKENI. The chain's CDR3 is CASYPGQGGNEQFF. CDR3 DNA, as far as it was read: TGTGCCAGCTATCCGGGACAGGGTGGCAATGAG.

This clone was seen a handful of times. The read comes to an end 3 residues before the CDR3 does, leaving the germline J gene to fill in the end. V gene TRBV7-8 combines with J gene TRBJ1-1; 9 bases agree with TRBD1. The CDR3 consists of 13 residues. CDR1 SGHVS and CDR2 FQNEAQ come from the germline V gene. The sequenced CDR3 bases are TGTGCCAGCAGCCTTACCGGGACAGGGGAA. This codes for CASSLTGTGE. The full CDR3 protein reads CASSLTGTGEAFF.